This entry lists 2 T cell receptor beta chains sequenced from one sample in a study of control samples from healthy donors and cancer patients. The protocol was immunoSEQ multiplex PCR, while the TCRdb copy is restricted to in-frame clones and leaves out a portion. The sample holds approximately 94,000 clones, about 88% seen once. The specimen sequenced was PBMCs. Receptors were obtained from a man between 65 and 85 years old with lung cancer.

This clone was recorded once. The chain couples TRBV9 to TRBJ2-5, with TRBD2 matching 9 bases. J lost 1 base, V lost 0 bases, and 1 base had no gene match. The CDR3 contains 15 residues. The V gene's germline CDR1 is SGDLS and CDR2 YYNGEE. The CDR3 is CASSVGGGGQETQYF. CDR3 bases: TGTGCCAGCAGCGTAGGCGGGGGGGGCCAAGAGACCCAGTACTTC.

This chain uses TRBV18 with TRBJ2-6, with D maybe TRBD2 (5 bases). The germline V gene has CDR1 KGHSH and CDR2 LQKENI. Trimming removed 0 bases from V and 4 bases from J, with 10 bases in between. The CDR3 loop spans 16 amino acids. The CDR3 coding sequence is TGTGCCAGCTCACCACCGGAGGATACCGGGGCCAACGTCCTGACTTTC. It encodes CASSPPEDTGANVLTF.